The entry below gives a single TCR beta chain sequence along with its context. The antigen is unknown. This entry belongs to a study of vaccination effects on CD4 cells after COVID-19. Whole-study findings and limits: Early timepoints after infection were absent, and convalescent patients were few in the study. Common cold coronavirus cross-reactivity was shown by only 1 of 255 vaccine-induced clones in healthy vaccinees.

Subsequent to a culture period of about ten days, CD4+ T cells were isolated. All study participants received two doses of BNT162b2 or mRNA-1273 vaccine. Testing of the vaccine recipients showed negative nucleocapsid antibodies and no prior SARS-CoV-2 infection. TCRdb's table, derived via immunoSEQ multiplex PCR, lists solely in-frame clones and lacks some. The table records 50,000 to 80,000 clones, roughly 80% of them present only once. This sequence originates from a human donor who received a COVID-19 vaccine. Sequenced material: CD4+ T cells from PBMCs cultured without peptide, taken after COVID-19 vaccination.

The CDR3 DNA reads as TGTGCCAGCAGCTCACAACAGTTCTATGGCTACACCTTC. Residues: CASSSQQFYGYTF. The chain links TRBV5-4 to TRBJ1-2, with unresolved D. The CDR3 consists of 13 residues. Germline assignment: CDR1 SGHNT and CDR2 YYREEE (reference sequence). The V gene lost 3 bases and the J gene lost 4 bases, with 10 bases spanning the gap.